The rows below give T cell receptor beta chains drawn from one sample of a study of CD8+CD57+ T cells in acquired aplastic anemia. TCRdb fed the reads into MiXCR, producing one record per CDR3 protein. The table has 250,000 to 350,000 distinct CDR3 sequences, 56% seen once. The sample consisted of sorted CD4+, CD8+, or CD8+CD57+ T cells (not recorded which) from PBMCs. Receptors originate from a human donor with aplastic anemia. Both conserved end residues are part of each CDR3. Each record gives: clone size, V gene, D gene, J gene, CDR3 DNA, CDR3 protein. D genes are given only for firm matches. Only some rows state a clone size, as once, few, many or a class for expanded clones.

many	TRBV2	NA	TRBJ2-3	TGTGCCAGCAAGGAGTGGCGGTCGGGAGCAGATACGCAGTATTTT	CASKEWRSGADTQYF
many	TRBV6-5	NA	TRBJ1-1	TGTGCCAGCAGCCTCGGTTCAGACATCGGATTTATTGAAGCTTTCTTT	CASSLGSDIGFIEAFF
few	TRBV15	NA	TRBJ1-3	TGTGCCACCAGCAGAGATCCTACGAGTAACTCTGGAAACACCATATATTTT	CATSRDPTSNSGNTIYF
NA	TRBV10-3	TRBD1	TRBJ2-6	TGTGCCATCAGTGAAGAGGGTTCGGGACAGGGAGGCCGAATTACTTTC	CAISEEGSGQGGRITF
NA	TRBV7-2	TRBD2	TRBJ2-3	TGTGCCAGCAGCTTCTTAGCGGGAGGTGCAGATACGCAGTATTTT	CASSFLAGGADTQYF
NA	TRBV7-9	NA	TRBJ1-4	TGTGCCAGCAGCCTCGCCCGGGGGAGGGAAAAACTGTTTTTT	CASSLARGREKLFF
once	TRBV4-3	NA	TRBJ1-2	TGCGCCAGCAGCCATTCCCAGTTAGGGCCCTATGGCTACACCTTC	CASSHSQLGPYGYTF
NA	TRBV20-1	NA	TRBJ2-5	TGCAGTGCTTCTGGGGGGCTACCCACACCAACCTTCCAAGAGACCCAGTACTTC	CSASGGLPTPTFQETQYF
NA	TRBV24-1	TRBD1	TRBJ2-5	TGTGCCACCAGTGACGACAGGGGGGGTCCCAAACAAGGGACCCAGTACTTC	CATSDDRGGPKQGTQYF
NA	TRBV9	TRBD2	TRBJ2-1	TGTGCCAGCAGCCAGAGCGGGGGGGCCCACAATGAGCAGTTCTTC	CASSQSGGAHNEQFF
NA	TRBV5-6	NA	TRBJ1-1	TGTGCCAGCAGCTTTGATTATACAGCAAACACTGAAGCTTTCTTT	CASSFDYTANTEAFF
NA	TRBV20-1	NA	TRBJ1-5	TGCAGTGCTAGAGAGAATCTCCCGTATAGCAATCAGCCCCAGCATTTT	CSARENLPYSNQPQHF
NA	TRBV5-1	NA	TRBJ2-5	TGCGCCAGCAGCTTGGCCTGGAAGGAAACCGGGGAGCTAACCCAGTACTTC	CASSLAWKETGELTQYF
many	TRBV2	TRBD1	TRBJ2-7	TGTGCCAGCAGTGGGGACAGGATGGGGGAGCAGTACTTC	CASSGDRMGEQYF
NA	TRBV7-3	NA	TRBJ1-3	TGTGCCAGCAGCTTAAAGGGTCTCTCTGGAAACACCATATATTTT	CASSLKGLSGNTIYF
NA	TRBV7-9	NA	TRBJ2-7	TGTGCCAGCAGCCCCTACTTGGCCTACGAGCAGTACTTC	CASSPYLAYEQYF
few	TRBV29-1	TRBD1	TRBJ2-7	TGCAGCGTTGACCCTGGGGACAGGGGTACCGAGCAGTACTTC	CSVDPGDRGTEQYF
many	TRBV3-1	TRBD2	TRBJ2-7	TGTGCCAGCAGCCAATATAGCGGGGGTTTCTCCGAGCAGTACTTC	CASSQYSGGFSEQYF
NA	TRBV20-1	TRBD1	TRBJ1-1	TGCAGTAGCCGGGACAGGGGGCAAGCTTTCTTT	CSSRDRGQAFF
NA	TRBV7-2	NA	TRBJ1-2	TGTGCCAGCAGCCGCAGTGACAGGTCCTATGGCTACACCTTC	CASSRSDRSYGYTF
NA	TRBV29-1	NA	TRBJ2-7	TGCAGCGTTGAATGGGTGGGGGCCTACGAGCAGTACTTC	CSVEWVGAYEQYF
many	TRBV5-1	TRBD1	TRBJ2-3	TGCGCCAGCAGCAGACCGGGACAGCTAAATACGCAGTATTTT	CASSRPGQLNTQYF
NA	TRBV25-1	NA	TRBJ2-2	TGTGCCAGCAGTGAATTGGCGACCACCGGGAAGCTGTTTTTT	CASSELATTGKLFF
few	TRBV19	NA	TRBJ1-5	TGTGCCAGTGGGTATGAGGTGGCAGCTAATCAGCCCCAGCATTTT	CASGYEVAANQPQHF
few	TRBV4-1	TRBD2	TRBJ2-3	TGCGTCAGCAGCCAAGTAAGCGGGAGTAGGTATGCAGATACGCAGTATTTT	CVSSQVSGSRYADTQYF
NA	TRBV15	NA	TRBJ1-2	TGTGCCACCAGCAGAGGAGGGGTGAGCGATGGCTACACCTTC	CATSRGGVSDGYTF
NA	TRBV5-1	NA	TRBJ2-7	TGCGCCAGCAGCTTGGGCACAGGGAAAGAGCAGTACTTC	CASSLGTGKEQYF
NA	TRBV7-2	TRBD2	TRBJ2-5	TGTGCCAGCAGTCGCCCCCCACTAGCGGGAGTGGCCACCCAAGAGACCCAGTACTTC	CASSRPPLAGVATQETQYF
NA	TRBV5-1	NA	TRBJ1-1	TGCGCCAGCAGCTTGGCCCTAGGGAACACCGAAGCTTTCTTT	CASSLALGNTEAFF
NA	TRBV12-3/TRBV12-4	TRBD1	TRBJ1-2	TGTGCCAGCAGTTATACATTACAGGGGAATTCGGATGGCTACACCTTC	CASSYTLQGNSDGYTF
NA	TRBV19	NA	TRBJ1-5	TGTGCCAGTAGTATATCGGCGAATCAGCCCCAGCATTTT	CASSISANQPQHF
many	TRBV6-6	TRBD1	TRBJ2-7	TGTGCCAGCAGTTGGGACAGGGAGAATTCCTACGAGCAGTACTTC	CASSWDRENSYEQYF
NA	TRBV5-1	TRBD2	TRBJ2-1	TGCGCCAGCAGAAGGACTAGCGGGGGGTCCTCCTACAATGAGCAGTTCTTC	CASRRTSGGSSYNEQFF
few	TRBV25-1	TRBD1	TRBJ1-6	TGTGCCAGCAGGGACCCGGGACAGACACTTCCAGGATCACCCCTCCACTTT	CASRDPGQTLPGSPLHF
NA	TRBV10-2	NA	TRBJ2-2	TGCGCCAGCAGTGAGTCATCCCTGTACACCGGGGAGCTGTTTTTT	CASSESSLYTGELFF
many	TRBV3-1	TRBD2	TRBJ2-3	TGTGCCAGCAGCCAAGCGGGACTAGCGGGGAAAGGTACGCAGTATTTT	CASSQAGLAGKGTQYF